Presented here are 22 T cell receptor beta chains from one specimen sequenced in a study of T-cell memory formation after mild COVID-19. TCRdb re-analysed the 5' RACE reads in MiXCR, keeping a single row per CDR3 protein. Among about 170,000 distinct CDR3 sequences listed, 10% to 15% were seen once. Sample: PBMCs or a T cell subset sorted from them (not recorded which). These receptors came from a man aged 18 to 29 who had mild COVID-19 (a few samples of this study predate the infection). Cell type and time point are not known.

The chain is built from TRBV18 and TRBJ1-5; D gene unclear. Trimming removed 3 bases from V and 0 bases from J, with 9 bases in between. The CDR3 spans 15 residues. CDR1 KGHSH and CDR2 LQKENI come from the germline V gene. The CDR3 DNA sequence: TGTGCCAGCTCACCCTCTATGTATAGCAATCAGCCCCAGCATTTT. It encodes CASSPSMYSNQPQHF.

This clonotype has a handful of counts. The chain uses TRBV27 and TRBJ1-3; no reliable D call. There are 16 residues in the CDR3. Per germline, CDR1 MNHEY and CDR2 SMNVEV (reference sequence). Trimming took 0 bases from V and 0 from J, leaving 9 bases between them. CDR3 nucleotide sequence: TGTGCCAGCAGTTTATCGGCCGGGCTCTCTGGAAACACCATATATTTT. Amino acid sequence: CASSLSAGLSGNTIYF.

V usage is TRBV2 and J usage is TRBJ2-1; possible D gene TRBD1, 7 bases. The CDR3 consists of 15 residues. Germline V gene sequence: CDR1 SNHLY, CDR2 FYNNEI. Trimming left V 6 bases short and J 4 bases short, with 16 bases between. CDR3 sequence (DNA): TGTGCCAGCAGCCAGGGGGGCGCGGGATACAATGAGCAGTTCTTC. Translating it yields CASSQGGAGYNEQFF.

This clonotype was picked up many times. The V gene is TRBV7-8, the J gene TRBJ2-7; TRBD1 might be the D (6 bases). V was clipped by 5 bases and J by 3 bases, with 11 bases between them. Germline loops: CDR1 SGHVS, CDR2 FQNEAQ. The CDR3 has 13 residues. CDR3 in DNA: TGTGCCAGCAGCCTGGACAGCCTCTACGAGCAGTACGTC. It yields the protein CASSLDSLYEQYV.

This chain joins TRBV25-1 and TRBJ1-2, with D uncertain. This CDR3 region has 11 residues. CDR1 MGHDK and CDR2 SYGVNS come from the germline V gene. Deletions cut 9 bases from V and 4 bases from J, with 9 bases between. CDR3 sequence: CASRRGYGYTF. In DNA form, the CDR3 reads TGTGCCAGTCGACGGGGCTATGGCTACACCTTC.

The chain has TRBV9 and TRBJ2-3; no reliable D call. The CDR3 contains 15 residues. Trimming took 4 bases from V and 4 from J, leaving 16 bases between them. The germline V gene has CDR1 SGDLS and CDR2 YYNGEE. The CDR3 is CASSPSPDLADTQYF. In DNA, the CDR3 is TGTGCCAGCAGCCCATCCCCCGACCTAGCAGATACGCAGTATTTT. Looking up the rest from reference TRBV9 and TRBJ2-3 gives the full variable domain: DSGVTQTPKHLITATGQRVTLRCSPRSGDLSVYWYQQSLDQGLQFLIQYYNGEERAKGNILERFSAQQFPDLHSELNLSSLELGDSALYFCASSPSPDLADTQYFGPGTRLTVL.

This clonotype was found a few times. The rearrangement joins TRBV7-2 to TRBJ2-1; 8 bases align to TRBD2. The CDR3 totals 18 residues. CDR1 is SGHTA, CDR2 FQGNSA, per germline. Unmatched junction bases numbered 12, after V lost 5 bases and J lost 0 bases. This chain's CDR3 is CASSPRGSGVTSYNEQFF. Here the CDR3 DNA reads TGTGCCAGCAGCCCCCGGGGTAGCGGGGTCACCTCCTACAATGAGCAGTTCTTC.

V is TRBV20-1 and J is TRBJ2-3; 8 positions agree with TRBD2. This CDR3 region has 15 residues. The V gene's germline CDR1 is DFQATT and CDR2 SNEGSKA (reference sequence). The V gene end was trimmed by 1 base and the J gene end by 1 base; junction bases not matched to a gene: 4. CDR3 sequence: CSARATSGRTDTQYF. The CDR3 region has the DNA TGCAGTGCTAGAGCCACTAGCGGTCGCACAGATACGCAGTATTTT.

CDR3 nucleotide sequence: TGTGCCAGCAGCTTCGATCTGGGTAATGAAAAACTGTTTTTT. This encodes CASSFDLGNEKLFF. The genes are TRBV5-4 and TRBJ1-4; D gene ambiguous. Germline CDR1 reads SGHNT; CDR2 reads YYREEE (reference sequence). With 2 bases removed from V and 4 bases from J, the gap between germline ends came to 9 bases. The CDR3 spans 14 residues.

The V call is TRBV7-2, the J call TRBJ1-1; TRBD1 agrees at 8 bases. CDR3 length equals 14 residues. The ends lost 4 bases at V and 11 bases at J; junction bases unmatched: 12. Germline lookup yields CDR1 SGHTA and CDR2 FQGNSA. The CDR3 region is CASSWTGTGYFAFF. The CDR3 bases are TGTGCCAGCAGCTGGACCGGGACAGGCTATTTCGCTTTCTTT.

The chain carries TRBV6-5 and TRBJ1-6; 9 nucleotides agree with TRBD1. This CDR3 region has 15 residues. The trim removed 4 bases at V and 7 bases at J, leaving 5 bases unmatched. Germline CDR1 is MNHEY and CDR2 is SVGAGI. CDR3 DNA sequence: TGTGCCAGCAGTTCCCGACAGGGGGGGAATTCACCCCTCCACTTT. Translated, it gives CASSSRQGGNSPLHF.

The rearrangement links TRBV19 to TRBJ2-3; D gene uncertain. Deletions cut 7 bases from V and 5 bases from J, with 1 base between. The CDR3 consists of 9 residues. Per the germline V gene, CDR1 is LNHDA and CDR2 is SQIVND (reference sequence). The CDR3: CASKDTQYF. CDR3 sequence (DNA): TGTGCCAGTAAAGATACGCAGTATTTT.

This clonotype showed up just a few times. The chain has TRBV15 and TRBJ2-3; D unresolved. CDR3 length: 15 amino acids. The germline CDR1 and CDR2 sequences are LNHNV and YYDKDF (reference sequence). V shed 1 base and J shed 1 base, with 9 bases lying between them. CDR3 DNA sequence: TGTGCCACCAGCAGAGGATTTTTAGGCACAGATACGCAGTATTTT. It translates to CATSRGFLGTDTQYF.

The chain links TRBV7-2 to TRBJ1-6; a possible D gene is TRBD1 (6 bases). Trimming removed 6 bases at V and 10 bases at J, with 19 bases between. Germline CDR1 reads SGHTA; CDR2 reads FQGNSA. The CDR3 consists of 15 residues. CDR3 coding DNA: TGTGCCAGCAGGGGGGCGGCGGGGCATGGATCACCCCTCCACTTT. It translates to CASRGAAGHGSPLHF.

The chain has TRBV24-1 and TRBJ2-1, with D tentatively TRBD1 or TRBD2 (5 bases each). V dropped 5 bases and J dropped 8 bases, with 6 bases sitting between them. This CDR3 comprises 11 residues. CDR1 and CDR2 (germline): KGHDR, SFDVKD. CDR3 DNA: TGTGCCACCAGTGGAGGGGATGAGCAGTTCTTC. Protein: CATSGGDEQFF.

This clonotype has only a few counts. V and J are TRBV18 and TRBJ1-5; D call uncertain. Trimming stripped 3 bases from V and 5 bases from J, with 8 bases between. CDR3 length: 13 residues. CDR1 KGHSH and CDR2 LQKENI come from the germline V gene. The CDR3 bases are TGTGCCAGCTCACCCTATAAAGATCAGCCCCAGCATTTT. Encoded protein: CASSPYKDQPQHF.

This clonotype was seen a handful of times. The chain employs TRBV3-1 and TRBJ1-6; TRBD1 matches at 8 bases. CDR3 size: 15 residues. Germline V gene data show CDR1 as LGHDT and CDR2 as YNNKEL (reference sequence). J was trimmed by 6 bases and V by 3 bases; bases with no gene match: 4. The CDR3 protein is CASSQQGALNSPLHF. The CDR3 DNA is TGTGCCAGCAGCCAGCAGGGGGCACTTAATTCACCCCTCCACTTT. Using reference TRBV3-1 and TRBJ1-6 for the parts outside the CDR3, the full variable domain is DTAVSQTPKYLVTQMGNDKSIKCEQNLGHDTMYWYKQDSKKFLKIMFSYNNKELIINETVPNRFSPKSPDKAHLNLHINSLELGDSAVYFCASSQQGALNSPLHFGNGTRLTVT.

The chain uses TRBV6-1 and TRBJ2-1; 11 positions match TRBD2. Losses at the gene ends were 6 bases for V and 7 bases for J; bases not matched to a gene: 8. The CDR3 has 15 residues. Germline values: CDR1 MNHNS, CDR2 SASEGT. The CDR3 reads CASRHTSGGGNEQFF. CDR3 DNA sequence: TGTGCCAGCAGACACACTAGCGGGGGAGGGAATGAGCAGTTCTTC.

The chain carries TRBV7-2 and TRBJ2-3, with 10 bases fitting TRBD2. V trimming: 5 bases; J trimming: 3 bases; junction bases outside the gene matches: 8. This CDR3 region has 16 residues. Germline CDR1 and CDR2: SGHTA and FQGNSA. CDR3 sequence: CASSVRIAGGTDTQYF. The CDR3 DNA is TGTGCCAGCAGCGTTAGGATAGCGGGGGGAACAGATACGCAGTATTTT. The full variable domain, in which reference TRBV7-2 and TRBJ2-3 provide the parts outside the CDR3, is GAGVSQSPSNKVTEKGKDVELRCDPISGHTALYWYRQSLGQGLEFLIYFQGNSAPDKSGLPSDRFSAERTGGSVSTLTIQRTQQEDSAVYLCASSVRIAGGTDTQYFGPGTRLTVL.

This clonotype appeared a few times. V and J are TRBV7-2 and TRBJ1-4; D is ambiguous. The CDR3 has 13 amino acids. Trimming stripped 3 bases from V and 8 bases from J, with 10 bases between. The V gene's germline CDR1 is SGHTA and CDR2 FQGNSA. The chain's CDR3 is CASSFRTDEKLFF. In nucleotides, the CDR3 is TGTGCCAGCAGCTTCCGGACCGACGAAAAACTGTTTTTT.

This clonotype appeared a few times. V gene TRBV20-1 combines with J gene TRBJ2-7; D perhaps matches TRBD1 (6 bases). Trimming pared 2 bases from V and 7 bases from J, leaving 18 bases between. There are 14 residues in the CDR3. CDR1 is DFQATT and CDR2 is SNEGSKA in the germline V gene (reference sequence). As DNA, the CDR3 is TGCAGTGCTAGAAAAAATTCAGGGGTTGAAGAGCAGTACGTC. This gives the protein CSARKNSGVEEQYV.

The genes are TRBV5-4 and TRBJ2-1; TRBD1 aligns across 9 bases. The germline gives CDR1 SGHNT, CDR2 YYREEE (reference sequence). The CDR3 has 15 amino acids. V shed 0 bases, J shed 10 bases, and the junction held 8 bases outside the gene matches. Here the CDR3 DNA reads TGTGCCAGCAGCTTGGGGAACAGGGGGCAGGGAGAGCAGTTCTTC. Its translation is CASSLGNRGQGEQFF.